What follows are 30 T cell receptor beta chains derived from one specimen sequenced in a study of neurological immune-mediated disorders. Using its own MiXCR run on the 5' RACE reads, TCRdb lists one record per CDR3 protein. The sample has roughly 29,000 distinct CDR3 sequences, under 25% seen once. Sequencing was done on a sample of CD4+ T cells from blood. The receptors stem from a man aged 50 to 60 with HTLV-1-associated myelopathy (HAM/TSP).

In this sample, this clonotype turned up many times. The chain couples TRBV6-5 to TRBJ2-3; 8 positions agree with TRBD2. V trimming: 6 bases; J trimming: 2 bases; junction bases outside the gene matches: 7. In germline, CDR1 is MNHEY, CDR2 SVGAGI. The CDR3 sequence is 15 residues long. This CDR3 reads CASSRRAGATDTQYF. The CDR3, as DNA: TGTGCCAGCAGCCGGAGAGCGGGAGCCACAGATACGCAGTATTTT.

The rearrangement joins TRBV5-6 to TRBJ1-5, with 10 bases fitting TRBD1. Germline V gene data show CDR1 as SGHDT and CDR2 as YYEEEE. CDR3 length equals 16 residues. V shed 4 bases and J 6 bases; nucleotides not matched to a gene: 10. The CDR3 DNA reads as TGTGCCAGCAGCGTAGGACAGGGGGGAATCAGTCAGCCCCAGCATTTT. Its translation: CASSVGQGGISQPQHF.

Many counts were recorded for this clonotype. CDR3 nucleotide sequence: TGCAGCGTTGGGTTACGGGCCAGGGATGGGGAGACCCAGTACTTC. As protein: CSVGLRARDGETQYF. The chain combines TRBV29-1 with TRBJ2-5, with a weak D call TRBD1 (5 bases). The germline V gene has CDR1 SQVTM and CDR2 ANQGSEA. This CDR3 is 15 amino acids long. Trimming removed 4 bases from V and 5 bases from J, with 20 bases in between.

About this clonotype itself: Because it lacks the conserved phenylalanine or tryptophan at the end, this CDR3 is likely a read error. The chain combines TRBV20-1 with TRBJ2-5; no reliable D call. V dropped 5 bases and J dropped 5 bases, with 12 bases sitting between them. The CDR3 has 12 residues. CDR1 DFQATT and CDR2 SNEGSKA come from the germline V gene (reference sequence). DNA of the CDR3: TGCAGTGCTCATCTAGTGTACGAGACCCAGTACTCC. Amino acids: CSAHLVYETQYS.

This clonotype was recorded at least ten times. V and J are TRBV7-6 and TRBJ2-5, with TRBD2 matching over 7 bases. The V and J ends lost 0 bases and 4 bases, in that order; junction bases with no gene match: 5. The germline gives CDR1 SGHVS, CDR2 FNYEAQ. This CDR3 has 15 amino acids. The CDR3 bases are TGTGCCAGCAGCTTAGCGCTGGTAGCGGGAGAGACCCAGTACTTC. It encodes CASSLALVAGETQYF. Using reference TRBV7-6 and TRBJ2-5 for the parts outside the CDR3, the full variable domain is GAGVSQSPRYKVTKRGQDVALRCDPISGHVSLYWYRQALGQGPEFLTYFNYEAQQDKSGLPNDRFSAERPEGSISTLTIQRTEQRDSAMYRCASSLALVAGETQYFGPGTRLLVL.

This clonotype showed up many times. The chain links TRBV6-2 or TRBV6-3 to TRBJ1-2; D unclear. The V end lost 4 bases, the J end lost 8 bases, and 20 bases lay between the germline ends. Germline assignment: CDR1 MNHEY and CDR2 SVGEGT. This CDR3 has 15 amino acids. The CDR3 coding sequence is TGTGCCAGCAGTTCATCTCCTACGTGGTCGCAGGGCTACACCTTC. It yields the protein CASSSSPTWSQGYTF.

This clonotype was counted at least ten times. The chain carries TRBV20-1 and TRBJ2-3; 9 nucleotides agree with TRBD2. The V segment lost 3 bases and the J segment 1 base; nucleotides outside the gene matches: 5. CDR3 size: 15 residues. Germline V gives CDR1 DFQATT, CDR2 SNEGSKA (reference sequence). The CDR3 loop reads CSASSGGGGTDTQYF. CDR3 nucleotides: TGCAGTGCTAGTAGCGGGGGCGGAGGCACAGATACGCAGTATTTT.

This clonotype was counted many times. This chain's CDR3 is CASSAQLNTEAFF. CDR3 coding DNA: TGCGCCAGCAGCGCACAACTGAACACTGAAGCTTTCTTT. This chain links TRBV10-1 with TRBJ1-1, with D hard to call. The CDR3 consists of 13 residues. The V end lost 6 bases, the J end lost 0 bases, and 8 bases lay between the germline ends. Germline V gene sequence: CDR1 WNHNN, CDR2 SYGVQD (reference sequence).

This clonotype occurred many times. This chain joins TRBV20-1 and TRBJ1-6; perhaps TRBD1 as D (6 bases). Trimming cost V 3 bases and J 5 bases, with 14 bases left between them. The CDR3 has 15 residues. Germline-derived CDR1 and CDR2 are DFQATT and SNEGSKA (reference sequence). CDR3 nucleotide sequence: TGCAGTGCTAGCAGGGGCGCCGGAGATAATTCACCCCTCCACTTT. Amino acids: CSASRGAGDNSPLHF.

This clonotype was detected ten times or more. For the CDR3, the DNA is TGTGCCAGCAGCCAGGGGGACAGAGTTTTTAATACAGCTTTCTTT. It is translated as CASSQGDRVFNTAFF. The chain carries TRBV3-1 and TRBJ1-1; 7 positions match TRBD1. The CDR3 has 15 amino acids. J was trimmed by 10 bases and V by 3 bases; bases with no gene match: 14. Looked up from germline, CDR1 is LGHDT and CDR2 is YNNKEL (reference sequence).

This clonotype has a count of ten or more. This chain connects TRBV5-1 to TRBJ1-5, with TRBD1 as a possible D gene (5 bases). With 0 bases removed from V and 6 bases from J, the gap between germline ends came to 13 bases. Germline CDR1 and CDR2: SGHRS and YFSETQ. The CDR3 covers 15 residues. CDR3 residues: CASSLAAGGSQPQHF. CDR3 DNA: TGCGCCAGCAGCTTGGCCGCGGGGGGGAGTCAGCCCCAGCATTTT.

This clonotype has ten or more counts. In DNA, the CDR3 is TGTGCCAGCAGCTCGAGTCCAGCCACTGAAGCTTTCTTT. Protein sequence: CASSSSPATEAFF. The chain is built from TRBV7-7 and TRBJ1-1; the D is unclear. Germline-derived CDR1 and CDR2 are SSHAT and FNYEAQ (reference sequence). V lost 4 bases and J lost 4, with 10 bases in between. The CDR3 is 13 residues long.

CDR3 region: CASSLAGIAGGQQYF. In DNA, the CDR3 is TGCGCCAGCAGCTTGGCCGGAATAGCGGGGGGGCAGCAGTATTTT. The gene calls are TRBV5-1 and TRBJ2-3, with 11 bases aligning to TRBD2. Germline V CDR1 and CDR2: SGHRS, YFSETQ. The length of the CDR3 is 15 residues. Germline trimming cut 0 bases from V and 11 bases from J; bases unmatched to any gene: 8.

This clonotype was seen at least ten times. The gene calls are TRBV2 and TRBJ2-5; 7 bases are a match to TRBD1. CDR3 length: 13 amino acids. Per the germline V gene, CDR1 is SNHLY and CDR2 is FYNNEI. Trimming cost V 7 bases and J 2 bases; bases outside gene matches: 4. The CDR3 DNA sequence: TGTGCCAGCAAGGGACAGCCTCAAGAGACCCAGTACTTC. Protein: CASKGQPQETQYF.

Relative to its sample, this clonotype is large. The chain joins TRBV20-1 to TRBJ1-1; D is undetermined. CDR1 is DFQATT, CDR2 SNEGSKA, per germline (reference sequence). The CDR3 runs to 11 residues. The CDR3 bases are TGCAGGATTCAGAGGGACACTGAAGCTTTCTTT. Protein sequence: CRIQRDTEAFF.

This clonotype was counted many times. The chain employs TRBV7-9 and TRBJ2-7; TRBD2 matches 13 bases. CDR3 size: 15 residues. V dropped 5 bases and J dropped 2; count of bases not matched to a gene: 3. Germline values: CDR1 SEHNR, CDR2 FQNEAQ (reference sequence). The CDR3 protein is CASSPGLAGPYEQYF. In nucleotides, the CDR3 is TGTGCCAGCAGCCCGGGACTAGCGGGGCCCTACGAGCAGTACTTC.

This clonotype was found many times. The chain employs TRBV7-9 and TRBJ1-1, with a tentative D call TRBD1 (5 bases). V was pared by 5 bases and J by 11 bases, with 12 bases between. CDR1 SEHNR and CDR2 FQNEAQ come from the germline V gene (reference sequence). This CDR3 comprises 11 residues. CDR3 bases: TGTGCCAGCAGCGCCTTACAGGAGGCTTTCTTT. Protein: CASSALQEAFF. The whole variable domain, remainder taken from reference TRBV7-9 and TRBJ1-1, is DTGVSQNPRHKITKRGQNVTFRCDPISEHNRLYWYRQTLGQGPEFLTYFQNEAQLEKSRLLSDRFSAERPKGSFSTLEIQRTEQGDSAMYLCASSALQEAFFGQGTRLTVV.

This clonotype was observed many times. The chain carries TRBV5-1 and TRBJ2-3; 8 nucleotides line up with TRBD2. Germline V lookup: CDR1 SGHRS, CDR2 YFSETQ. CDR3 length: 17 residues. V shed 1 base and J 4 bases; nucleotides not matched to a gene: 11. The CDR3 protein is CASSLLVGLEVPDTQYF. The CDR3 region has the DNA TGCGCCAGCAGCTTGTTGGTGGGACTAGAAGTACCAGATACGCAGTATTTT.

The chain joins TRBV2 to TRBJ1-5; 7 nucleotides line up with TRBD1. Trimming removed 6 bases from V and 10 bases from J; junction bases left unmatched: 15. Germline CDR1 reads SNHLY; CDR2 reads FYNNEI. The CDR3 contains 15 residues. The CDR3: CASSPQGMSNHPQHF. CDR3 nucleotide sequence: TGTGCCAGCAGCCCACAGGGGATGAGCAACCATCCCCAGCATTTT. Full variable domain (remainder filled in from reference TRBV2 and TRBJ1-5): EPEVTQTPSHQVTQMGQEVILRCVPISNHLYFYWYRQILGQKVEFLVSFYNNEISEKSEIFDDQFSVERPDGSNFTLKIRSTKLEDSAMYFCASSPQGMSNHPQHFGDGTRLSIL.

This clonotype was observed at least ten times. V and J are TRBV5-1 and TRBJ1-4, with TRBD1 matching over 9 bases. The CDR3 has 17 amino acids. Germline V gene sequence: CDR1 SGHRS, CDR2 YFSETQ. Trimming at V came to 1 base and at J to 8 bases, leaving 12 bases not matched to a gene. The DNA of the CDR3 is TGCGCCAGCAGCTTGCTACAGGGGGCAAAGGGGACGGAAAAACTGTTTTTT. Amino acids: CASSLLQGAKGTEKLFF. Supplemented by reference TRBV5-1 and TRBJ1-4, the full variable domain reads KAGVTQTPRYLIKTRGQQVTLSCSPISGHRSVSWYQQTPGQGLQFLFEYFSETQRNKGNFPGRFSGRQFSNSRSEMNVSTLELGDSALYLCASSLLQGAKGTEKLFFGSGTQLSVL.

This rearrangement joins TRBV29-1 to TRBJ1-2; TRBD1 might be the D (5 bases). The CDR3 is 12 residues long. Deletions cut 6 bases from V and 2 bases from J, with 10 bases between. Germline V gene lookup returns CDR1 SQVTM and CDR2 ANQGSEA. CDR3: CSVVQGNYGYTF. The DNA for the CDR3 is TGCAGCGTCGTCCAGGGAAACTATGGCTACACCTTC.

This clonotype appeared once. The conserved final phenylalanine or tryptophan is absent from the CDR3, which likely points to a read error. V gene TRBV11-2 combines with J gene TRBJ1-1, with D uncertain. This CDR3 comprises 14 residues. Germline CDR1 reads SGHAT; CDR2 reads FQNNGV. This chain's CDR3 is CANSLPLRNTEAFL. The CDR3 coding sequence is TGTGCCAACAGCTTACCCTTAAGGAACACTGAAGCTTTCTTG.

In its sample, this clonotype was seen many times. The rearrangement links TRBV12-3 or TRBV12-4 to TRBJ2-3; D is unclear. Deletions cut 7 bases from V and 7 bases from J, with 9 bases between. This CDR3 has 11 residues. The CDR3 DNA reads TGTGCCAGCACGTGGGGAAATACGCAGTATTTT. It yields the protein CASTWGNTQYF.

This clonotype was counted at least ten times. V usage is TRBV7-7 and J usage is TRBJ2-1, with a tentative D call TRBD2 (6 bases). There are 13 residues in the CDR3. Germline CDR1 reads SSHAT; CDR2 reads FNYEAQ (reference sequence). V gave up 1 base and J gave up 5 bases, with 6 bases separating them. For the CDR3, the DNA is TGTGCCAGCAGCTTAGGGACTAACAATGAGCAGTTCTTC. It encodes CASSLGTNNEQFF. The complete variable domain, with remaining parts taken from reference TRBV7-7 and TRBJ2-1, reads GAGVSQSPRYKVTKRGQDVTLRCDPISSHATLYWYQQALGQGPEFLTYFNYEAQPDKSGLPSDRFSAERPEGSISTLTIQRTEQRDSAMYRCASSLGTNNEQFFGPGTRLTVL.

This clonotype was counted at least ten times. The J gene is TRBJ2-6, the V gene TRBV7-3; perhaps TRBD2 as D (5 bases). Between the trimmed V and J ends, which lost 5 bases and 4 bases, there was a span of 18 bases. Germline loops: CDR1 SGHTA, CDR2 FQGTGA. The CDR3 extends over 17 amino acids. The CDR3 protein is CASSPSEGVSGANVLTF. In DNA, the CDR3 is TGTGCCAGCAGCCCCTCCGAGGGAGTAAGCGGGGCCAACGTCCTGACTTTC.

The J gene is TRBJ1-2, the V gene TRBV20-1; D is possibly TRBD1 (5 bases). Germline loops: CDR1 DFQATT, CDR2 SNEGSKA (reference sequence). This CDR3 comprises 14 residues. Between the trimmed V and J ends, which lost 3 bases and 6 bases, there was a span of 17 bases. CDR3 sequence: CSARSEWGVDGYTF. In DNA form, the CDR3 reads TGCAGTGCTAGGTCCGAATGGGGGGTGGATGGCTACACCTTC.

This clonotype was seen a few times. The gene calls are TRBV18 and TRBJ1-1, with D possibly matching TRBD1 (5 bases). V was shortened by 3 bases and J by 4 bases, with 12 bases between the two germline ends. The CDR3 runs to 14 residues. The germline CDR1 and CDR2 sequences are KGHSH and LQKENI. The CDR3 reads CASSPGWGSTEAFF. The DNA of the CDR3 is TGTGCCAGCTCACCCGGATGGGGGAGCACTGAAGCTTTCTTT. Using reference TRBV18 and TRBJ1-1 for the parts outside the CDR3, the full variable domain is NAGVMQNPRHLVRRRGQEARLRCSPMKGHSHVYWYRQLPEEGLKFMVYLQKENIIDESGMPKERFSAEFPKEGPSILRIQQVVRGDSAAYFCASSPGWGSTEAFFGQGTRLTVV.

This clonotype was recorded many times. The chain couples TRBV5-6 to TRBJ1-1; D might be TRBD1 (5 bases). Trimming shortened V by 0 bases and J by 6 bases, and 15 bases separated the two germline ends. Germline V gene data show CDR1 as SGHDT and CDR2 as YYEEEE. The CDR3 sequence is 15 residues long. CDR3 amino acids: CASSLALGPGPEAFF. CDR3 DNA sequence: TGTGCCAGCAGCTTGGCCTTGGGACCGGGCCCTGAAGCTTTCTTT.

This chain connects TRBV20-1 to TRBJ1-1, with D maybe TRBD1 (5 bases). CDR1 DFQATT and CDR2 SNEGSKA come from the germline V gene (reference sequence). V lost 3 bases to trimming and J lost 6 bases, with 14 bases between them. The CDR3 runs to 13 residues. The CDR3 is CSASLSRGAEAFF. In nucleotides, the CDR3 is TGCAGTGCTAGCTTGAGTCGGGGGGCTGAAGCTTTCTTT.

In its sample, this clonotype was seen a few times. The chain employs TRBV7-3 and TRBJ2-1, with 9 bases that match TRBD2. This CDR3 has 15 residues. CDR1 and CDR2 (germline): SGHTA, FQGTGA. Trimming took 0 bases from V and 6 from J; bases not matched to a gene: 3. In nucleotides, the CDR3 is TGTGCCAGCAGCTTAACTAGCGGGAGAAGCAATGAGCAGTTCTTC. It encodes CASSLTSGRSNEQFF.